This TCR beta chain was sequenced for a study of blood T cell repertoires in COVID-19. TCRdb keeps only in-frame clones here, not all; method: immunoSEQ multiplex PCR. Of roughly 200,000 clones listed, 65% to 80% are singletons. This sequence was found in a man aged 50 to 59 who had recovered from COVID-19. The specimen was peripheral blood.

Here the CDR3 DNA reads TGTGCCAGCAGCCCGGGACAGGGGTTCAATGAGCAGTTCTTC. It encodes CASSPGQGFNEQFF. The chain joins TRBV7-8 to TRBJ2-1; 10 bases are a match to TRBD1. The CDR3 has 14 amino acids. Losses at the gene ends were 5 bases for V and 6 bases for J; bases not matched to a gene: 4. The germline gives CDR1 SGHVS, CDR2 FQNEAQ. Based on the CDR3 plus reference TRBV7-8 and TRBJ2-1, the full variable domain is GAGVSQSPRYKVAKRGQDVALRCDPISGHVSLFWYQQALGQGPEFLTYFQNEAQLDKSGLPSDRFFAERPEGSVSTLKIQRTQQEDSAVYLCASSPGQGFNEQFFGPGTRLTVL.